Below, 32 T cell receptor beta chains from the same sample are listed, as sequenced in a study of beta chain features in type 1 diabetes. Sequenced material consisted of expressed TCRB transcripts (all of the isolated RNA was reverse transcribed). Data came from immunoSEQ multiplex PCR; TCRdb stores just in-frame clones and leaves some out. The table includes about 330,000 clones, approximately 10% detected once. Input material: naive CD4+ T cells from blood. These TCRs come from a woman aged 25 to 39 in good health.

This clone showed up just a few times. The chain employs TRBV28 and TRBJ2-1; perhaps TRBD2 as D (6 bases). V was shortened by 6 bases and J by 5 bases, with 14 bases between the two germline ends. CDR3 length: 14 amino acids. CDR1 MDHEN and CDR2 SYDVKM come from the germline V gene. CDR3 residues: CASSPGTWNNEQFF. The DNA of the CDR3 is TGTGCCAGCAGCCCCGGGACTTGGAACAATGAGCAGTTCTTC.

This clone was seen a few times. The genes are TRBV5-6 and TRBJ2-5, with TRBD1 as a possible D gene (6 bases). This CDR3 spans 15 amino acids. Germline assignment: CDR1 SGHDT and CDR2 YYEEEE. The V gene lost 1 base and the J gene lost 1 base, with 11 bases spanning the gap. The CDR3 sequence: CASSLLGTSQETQYF. CDR3 nucleotides: TGTGCCAGCAGCTTGTTAGGGACATCCCAAGAGACCCAGTACTTC.

This clone has more than one count but fewer than ten. The chain is built from TRBV30 and TRBJ2-4; D is unresolved. Trimming shortened V by 0 bases and J by 0 bases, and 12 bases separated the two germline ends. Germline V gene lookup returns CDR1 GTSNPN and CDR2 SVGIG (reference sequence). This CDR3 spans 16 amino acids. The CDR3 bases are TGTGCCTGGAGTGTACGAAGTACTCTAGCCAAAAACATTCAGTACTTC. This translates into CAWSVRSTLAKNIQYF.

The chain couples TRBV5-6 to TRBJ2-1; TRBD2 agrees at 10 bases. From germline, CDR1 is SGHDT and CDR2 YYEEEE. J gave up 4 bases and V 4 bases, and 8 bases lay outside the gene matches. This CDR3 is built from 16 residues. This CDR3 is CASSPRGTSAYNEQFF. For the CDR3, the DNA is TGTGCCAGCAGCCCCCGAGGGACTAGCGCTTACAATGAGCAGTTCTTC.

In this sample, this clone turned up a few times. The chain uses TRBV18 and TRBJ1-1, with D tentatively TRBD1 (5 bases). The V gene lost 2 bases and the J gene lost 0 bases, with 7 bases spanning the gap. Germline-derived CDR1 and CDR2 are KGHSH and LQKENI. The CDR3 loop spans 14 amino acids. CDR3 coding DNA: TGTGCCAGCTCACCAAACAGGCTGAACACTGAAGCTTTCTTT. It encodes CASSPNRLNTEAFF.

The genes are TRBV4-2 and TRBJ1-5; 10 bases are shared with TRBD1. The CDR3 contains 15 residues. Germline lookup yields CDR1 LGHNA and CDR2 YNFKEQ. Unmatched junction bases numbered 7, after V lost 5 bases and J lost 6 bases. CDR3 sequence reads: CASSGDRGGVQPQHF. CDR3 sequence (DNA): TGTGCCAGCAGCGGGGACAGGGGAGGGGTTCAGCCCCAGCATTTT.

This clone occurred a few times. V usage is TRBV30 and J usage is TRBJ1-1, with a weak D call TRBD1 (6 bases). This CDR3 contains 14 residues. Trimming removed 1 base at V and 4 bases at J, with 13 bases between. Germline V gene data show CDR1 as GTSNPN and CDR2 as SVGIG (reference sequence). As DNA, the CDR3 is TGTGCCTGGAGTGCGGGGGGCCGAATCACTGAAGCTTTCTTT. Protein product: CAWSAGGRITEAFF.

The chain is built from TRBV5-4 and TRBJ2-3; the D is unclear. Germline CDR1 SGHNT, CDR2 YYREEE (reference sequence). This CDR3 has 16 residues. V lost 4 bases and J lost 2, with 17 bases in between. CDR3 loop: CASSPLVAAVTDTQYF. CDR3 sequence (DNA): TGTGCCAGCAGCCCCCTGGTTGCGGCGGTCACAGATACGCAGTATTTT.

In this sample, this clone turned up a few times. This chain links TRBV7-3 with TRBJ2-7, with a possible D match to TRBD2 (5 bases). Germline loops: CDR1 SGHTA, CDR2 FQGTGA. V was trimmed by 4 bases and J by 0 bases, leaving 13 bases between them. The CDR3 covers 15 residues. CDR3 bases: TGTGCCAGCAGCTCTCGGGGTGACGTCTCCTACGAGCAGTACTTC. This sequence encodes CASSSRGDVSYEQYF.

This clone has only a few counts. The chain couples TRBV7-3 to TRBJ2-1; tentative D call: TRBD2 (6 bases). The CDR3 extends over 13 amino acids. Germline lookup yields CDR1 SGHTA and CDR2 FQGTGA. V gave up 3 bases and J gave up 6 bases, with 9 bases separating them. CDR3 loop: CASSFGGFNEQFF. In DNA form, the CDR3 reads TGTGCCAGCAGCTTTGGGGGGTTCAATGAGCAGTTCTTC.

The chain joins TRBV11-2 to TRBJ2-1; the D gene is possibly TRBD1 (6 bases). CDR1 SGHAT and CDR2 FQNNGV come from the germline V gene. V lost 2 bases and J 8 bases, leaving 10 bases between the germline ends. There are 13 residues in the CDR3. The CDR3 nucleotides are TGTGCCAGCAGCTTAAGGGGGTGGGATGAGCAGTTCTTC. Protein: CASSLRGWDEQFF.

This clone has only a few counts. The chain links TRBV7-2 to TRBJ1-1; D is uncertain. The CDR3 loop spans 14 amino acids. Trimming removed 0 bases at V and 6 bases at J, with 11 bases between. Germline lookup yields CDR1 SGHTA and CDR2 FQGNSA. The CDR3 DNA reads TGTGCCAGCAGCTTAGCGCGAGGGCGTGCTGAAGCTTTCTTT. Translation: CASSLARGRAEAFF.

The chain is built from TRBV2 and TRBJ2-5; no firm D call. Trimming pared 5 bases from V and 5 bases from J, leaving 12 bases between. In germline, CDR1 is SNHLY, CDR2 FYNNEI. The CDR3 is made up of 13 amino acids. CDR3 region: CASSTTEMETQYF. In DNA form, the CDR3 reads TGTGCCAGCAGTACCACGGAGATGGAGACCCAGTACTTC. Using reference TRBV2 and TRBJ2-5 for the parts outside the CDR3, the full variable domain is EPEVTQTPSHQVTQMGQEVILRCVPISNHLYFYWYRQILGQKVEFLVSFYNNEISEKSEIFDDQFSVERPDGSNFTLKIRSTKLEDSAMYFCASSTTEMETQYFGPGTRLLVL.

V gene TRBV7-3 combines with J gene TRBJ2-3; maybe TRBD1 (6 bases). V was shortened by 5 bases and J by 5 bases, with 11 bases between the two germline ends. CDR1 is SGHTA and CDR2 is FQGTGA in the germline V gene. This CDR3 region has 13 residues. CDR3 DNA: TGTGCCAGCAGCCCTAGAGGGGGAGATACGCAGTATTTT. It translates to CASSPRGGDTQYF.

This clone was picked up a small number of times. The chain combines TRBV4-3 with TRBJ2-3, with TRBD2 matching over 11 bases. This CDR3 has 17 residues. Germline CDR1 reads LGHNA; CDR2 reads YSLEER. The J segment lost 2 bases and the V segment lost 3 bases, leaving 7 bases of the junction unmatched. The CDR3 spells CASSHLSGRANTDTQYF. As DNA, the CDR3 is TGCGCCAGCAGCCATCTTAGCGGGAGGGCCAACACAGATACGCAGTATTTT.

This clone has more than one count but fewer than ten. V and J are TRBV5-4 and TRBJ2-5; D is unclear. The CDR3 is made up of 15 amino acids. The V gene's germline CDR1 is SGHNT and CDR2 YYREEE (reference sequence). The V and J ends lost 3 bases and 0 bases respectively, with 12 bases between them. CDR3 in amino acids: CASSSREPNQETQYF. CDR3 nucleotide sequence: TGTGCCAGCAGCTCCCGAGAACCCAACCAAGAGACCCAGTACTTC.

This clone was observed a few times. The chain couples TRBV30 to TRBJ2-7, with a possible D match to TRBD1 (6 bases). The CDR3 covers 11 residues. Germline lookup yields CDR1 GTSNPN and CDR2 SVGIG (reference sequence). V lost 2 bases to trimming and J lost 10 bases, with 12 bases between them. The CDR3 loop is CAWSPRQVQYF. DNA of the CDR3: TGTGCCTGGAGTCCCCGACAGGTCCAGTACTTC.

The V and J genes are TRBV5-4 and TRBJ2-1; maybe TRBD2 (6 bases). CDR3 length equals 16 residues. Trimming removed 4 bases from V and 4 bases from J, with 18 bases in between. Germline lookup yields CDR1 SGHNT and CDR2 YYREEE (reference sequence). CDR3 region: CASSRPGGIRYNEQFF. The CDR3 nucleotides are TGTGCCAGCAGCCGCCCGGGCGGGATCAGATACAATGAGCAGTTCTTC.

As DNA, the CDR3 is TGTGCCAGCAGCCGATCGGGACGTCTACTTCAGGGGGCGGGCTATGGCTACACCTTC. Protein product: CASSRSGRLLQGAGYGYTF. The chain links TRBV28 to TRBJ1-2; TRBD1 aligns across 8 bases. Germline CDR1 and CDR2: MDHEN and SYDVKM. The CDR3 extends over 19 amino acids. The J segment lost 4 bases and the V segment lost 6 bases, leaving 22 bases of the junction unmatched.

The genes are TRBV7-2 and TRBJ2-3; D possibly corresponds to TRBD1 (6 bases). V lost 4 bases, J lost 1 base, and 18 bases lay in between. CDR3 length equals 17 residues. Germline CDR1 SGHTA, CDR2 FQGNSA. The CDR3 sequence: CASSYSRGVRGTDTQYF. The DNA for the CDR3 is TGTGCCAGCAGCTACTCCAGGGGTGTAAGGGGCACAGATACGCAGTATTTT.

The V call is TRBV5-1, the J call TRBJ2-1; 7 positions match TRBD1. V lost 5 bases to trimming and J lost 3 bases; unmatched junction nucleotides: 5. Germline-derived CDR1 and CDR2 are SGHRS and YFSETQ. CDR3 length: 14 residues. The DNA for the CDR3 is TGCGCCAGCAGTTCGACAGGGAGCTACAATGAGCAGTTCTTC. Translated: CASSSTGSYNEQFF. Variable domain in full (rest from reference TRBV5-1 and TRBJ2-1): KAGVTQTPRYLIKTRGQQVTLSCSPISGHRSVSWYQQTPGQGLQFLFEYFSETQRNKGNFPGRFSGRQFSNSRSEMNVSTLELGDSALYLCASSSTGSYNEQFFGPGTRLTVL.

This chain uses TRBV27 with TRBJ1-1; a possible D gene is TRBD1 (6 bases). The germline V and J ends were trimmed by 4 bases and 0 bases, with 15 bases remaining between them. CDR1 is MNHEY and CDR2 is SMNVEV in the germline V gene (reference sequence). The CDR3 length is 16 residues. The CDR3: CASSWKTGLMNTEAFF. The CDR3 DNA follows: TGTGCCAGCAGTTGGAAGACAGGCCTCATGAACACTGAAGCTTTCTTT.

About this clone: Other DNA sequences in this sample translate to the same CDR3. The rearrangement uses TRBV28 and TRBJ1-5; D is unresolved. The CDR3 is 14 residues long. V lost 2 bases to trimming and J lost 1 base, with 6 bases between them. Germline V CDR1 and CDR2: MDHEN, SYDVKM. CDR3 loop: CASSLVQSNQPQHF. Here the CDR3 DNA reads TGTGCCAGCAGTTTAGTACAGAGCAATCAGCCCCAGCATTTT. The variable domain in full, completed from reference TRBV28 and TRBJ1-5, reads DVKVTQSSRYLVKRTGEKVFLECVQDMDHENMFWYRQDPGLGLRLIYFSYDVKMKEKGDIPEGYSVSREKKERFSLILESASTNQTSMYLCASSLVQSNQPQHFGDGTRLSIL.

This clone turned up a few times. This sequence joins TRBV4-2 and TRBJ2-7, with TRBD1 identical over 9 bases. This CDR3 has 16 residues. Germline V gene sequence: CDR1 LGHNA, CDR2 YNFKEQ. V lost 0 bases to trimming and J lost 4 bases; unmatched junction nucleotides: 7. Here the CDR3 DNA reads TGTGCCAGCAGCCAAGAGGGCGGGACAGGGTCATACGAGCAGTACTTC. Translating it yields CASSQEGGTGSYEQYF.

DNA for the CDR3: TGTGCCAGCAGCGGCAGACCTAGCGGAAACACCGGGGAGCTGTTTTTT. Amino acids: CASSGRPSGNTGELFF. This chain uses TRBV7-2 with TRBJ2-2; 7 positions agree with TRBD2. The CDR3 spans 16 residues. Germline CDR1 reads SGHTA; CDR2 reads FQGNSA. V shed 5 bases and J 2 bases; nucleotides not matched to a gene: 8.

This clone was observed a few times. The V call is TRBV9, the J call TRBJ1-1; the D is unclear. Trimming took off 1 base at V and 0 bases at J, with 4 bases between the two ends. The germline V gene encodes CDR1 SGDLS and CDR2 YYNGEE. The CDR3 sequence is 13 residues long. CDR3 sequence (DNA): TGTGCCAGCAGCGTACTTGTGAACACTGAAGCTTTCTTT. The encoded protein is CASSVLVNTEAFF.

The gene calls are TRBV6-5 and TRBJ2-5, with D possibly being TRBD2 (6 bases). The germline gives CDR1 MNHEY, CDR2 SVGAGI. With 8 bases removed from V and 5 bases from J, the gap between germline ends came to 15 bases. The CDR3 sequence is 13 residues long. CDR3 loop: CASRAAGLETQYF. The CDR3 region has the DNA TGTGCCAGCCGAGCGGCGGGATTGGAGACCCAGTACTTC.

There are a few counts of this clone. The rearrangement uses TRBV28 and TRBJ1-5; TRBD1 matches 8 bases. CDR3 length equals 17 residues. Germline V gene sequence: CDR1 MDHEN, CDR2 SYDVKM. V lost 7 bases, J lost 4 bases, and 15 bases stayed unmatched. The DNA for the CDR3 is TGTGCCAGCATCCCCGGGAGGCGGGACAGGCCGAATCAGCCCCAGCATTTT. This gives the protein CASIPGRRDRPNQPQHF.

This clone has just a few counts. The chain combines TRBV5-1 with TRBJ1-1; D is perhaps TRBD1 (5 bases). Germline-derived CDR1 and CDR2 are SGHRS and YFSETQ. This CDR3 is built from 13 residues. V was shortened by 3 bases and J by 7 bases, with 13 bases between the two germline ends. This CDR3 is CASSYQGRIEAFF. As DNA, the CDR3 is TGCGCCAGCAGCTACCAGGGCAGGATTGAAGCTTTCTTT.

This clone was detected a few times. The genes are TRBV28 and TRBJ2-3; tentatively, D is TRBD1 (5 bases). The CDR3 loop spans 13 amino acids. The V gene's germline CDR1 is MDHEN and CDR2 SYDVKM. V lost 4 bases and J 6 bases, leaving 11 bases between the germline ends. In DNA form, the CDR3 reads TGTGCCAGCAGTTGGCAGGGAAGGGATACGCAGTATTTT. This translates into CASSWQGRDTQYF. Combining the CDR3 with reference TRBV28 and TRBJ2-3 gives the whole variable domain DVKVTQSSRYLVKRTGEKVFLECVQDMDHENMFWYRQDPGLGLRLIYFSYDVKMKEKGDIPEGYSVSREKKERFSLILESASTNQTSMYLCASSWQGRDTQYFGPGTRLTVL.

The chain couples TRBV7-2 to TRBJ2-3, with 9 bases aligning to TRBD2. After removal of 3 bases from V and 1 base from J, the junction contained 14 bases not matched to a gene. Germline assignment: CDR1 SGHTA and CDR2 FQGNSA. This CDR3 region has 19 residues. The CDR3 bases are TGTGCCAGCAGCTTCCTAGCGGGGCAAGGGAGAGGCCGCACAGATACGCAGTATTTT. Its translation: CASSFLAGQGRGRTDTQYF.

This chain uses TRBV30 with TRBJ1-3; D perhaps matches TRBD1 (6 bases). V lost 2 bases and J lost 3, with 11 bases in between. The length of the CDR3 is 14 residues. Looked up from germline, CDR1 is GTSNPN and CDR2 is SVGIG (reference sequence). The CDR3 coding sequence is TGTGCCTGGAGTAACACAGGGTTTGGAAACACCATATATTTT. Protein: CAWSNTGFGNTIYF.